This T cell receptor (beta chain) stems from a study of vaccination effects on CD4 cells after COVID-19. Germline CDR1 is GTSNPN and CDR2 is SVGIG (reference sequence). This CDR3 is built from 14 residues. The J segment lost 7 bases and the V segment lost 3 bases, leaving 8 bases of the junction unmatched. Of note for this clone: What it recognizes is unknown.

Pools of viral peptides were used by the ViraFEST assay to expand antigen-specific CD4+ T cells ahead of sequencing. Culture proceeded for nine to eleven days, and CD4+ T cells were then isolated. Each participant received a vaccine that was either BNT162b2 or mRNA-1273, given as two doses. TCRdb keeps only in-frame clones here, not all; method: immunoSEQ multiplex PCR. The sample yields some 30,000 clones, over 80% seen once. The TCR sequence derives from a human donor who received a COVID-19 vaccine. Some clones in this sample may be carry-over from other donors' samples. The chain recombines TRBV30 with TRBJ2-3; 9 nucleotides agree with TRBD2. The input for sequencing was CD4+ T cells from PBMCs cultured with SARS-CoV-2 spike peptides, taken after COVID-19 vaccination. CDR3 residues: CAWRGLARGNTQYF. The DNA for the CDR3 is TGTGCCTGGAGGGGACTAGCAAGAGGGAATACGCAGTATTTT.